This paragraph reports one TCR beta chain. This CDR3 has 14 amino acids. V was shortened by 5 bases and J by 2 bases, with 10 bases between the two germline ends. Per germline, CDR1 SGHVS and CDR2 FQNEAQ. Data came from immunoSEQ multiplex PCR; TCRdb stores just in-frame clones and leaves some out. This table holds 6,000 to 6,500 clones, roughly three quarters found once. The data stem from a study of T cell repertoires in ileal Crohn's disease. J is TRBJ1-3 and V is TRBV7-8; the D is unclear. The sample taken for sequencing was ileal tissue. This receptor was identified in an adult with Crohn's disease. CDR3 bases: TGTGCCAGCAGCCTCGAGGGCCCTGGAAACACCATATATTTT. As protein: CASSLEGPGNTIYF. Together with reference TRBV7-8 and TRBJ1-3, the CDR3 gives the full variable domain: GAGVSQSPRYKVAKRGQDVALRCDPISGHVSLFWYQQALGQGPEFLTYFQNEAQLDKSGLPSDRFFAERPEGSVSTLKIQRTQQEDSAVYLCASSLEGPGNTIYFGEGSWLTVV.